This TCR beta chain is from a study of cytotoxic CD8 clonotypes in ibrutinib-treated CLL. The study's findings and limits: On treatment, the uncommon public clonotypes contracted or remained stable. Timing of sampling differed between sustained-remission and progressing patients.

The repertoire was sequenced with immunoSEQ multiplex PCR; TCRdb's copy has only in-frame clones and lacks some. The sample contains 97,000 or so clones, around 73% of which appear only once. Regarding this clone: Antigen specificity is unknown.

V gave up 0 bases and J gave up 7 bases, with 14 bases separating them. Germline CDR1 reads SGHTS; CDR2 reads YDEGEE. This CDR3 contains 15 residues. The genes are TRBV5-8 and TRBJ2-1; D tentatively reads TRBD1 or TRBD2 (5 bases each). The clonotype originates from a human donor with chronic lymphocytic leukemia. The sample was PBMCs, taken after 12 months of ibrutinib treatment. The chain's CDR3 is CASSLAWGLGNEQFF. The CDR3 nucleotides are TGTGCCAGCAGCTTGGCTTGGGGGTTAGGAAATGAGCAGTTCTTC.